The entry below describes one T cell receptor beta chain. The data are from a study of blood T cell repertoires in COVID-19. For the study at large: Spain, Italy and the United States supplied samples that represented acute and convalescent COVID-19.

Repertoires were generated with immunoSEQ multiplex PCR, while TCRdb's copy carries only in-frame clones and drops some. The profile shows roughly 230,000 clones, 81% of them singletons. V shed 4 bases and J shed 2 bases, with 14 bases lying between them. Looked up from germline, CDR1 is MGHDK and CDR2 is SYGVNS. This CDR3 contains 15 residues. Sample: peripheral blood. This TCR was recovered from a woman older than 75 with acute or convalescent COVID-19. The chain combines TRBV25-1 with TRBJ2-5; perhaps TRBD2 as D (7 bases). This CDR3 is CASSVGGGTQETQYF. In nucleotides, the CDR3 is TGTGCCAGCAGTGTGGGAGGGGGTACTCAAGAGACCCAGTACTTC.